Below are 21 T cell receptor beta chains sequenced from a single sample in a study of blood T cell repertoires in COVID-19 (TCRdb year 2020). To prepare the library, the immunoSEQ multiplex PCR assay was applied. Imported from immuneACCESS, the table was reduced by TCRdb to in-frame sequences with V and J called. These copies leave out some clones; in studies compared against another copy, an unresolved V gene accounts for under half, and the cause of the remainder is not known. The sample records approximately 170,000 clones, 70% to 85% of which are singletons. The ten largest clones capture 6.5% to 7.5% of the sample. The sample consisted of peripheral blood. Receptor source: an elderly man with COVID-19, enrolled during active disease.

This clone came up once. The chain couples TRBV5-1 to TRBJ1-4; a possible D gene is TRBD1 (6 bases). V gave up 2 bases and J gave up 8 bases, with 13 bases separating them. The germline V gene has CDR1 SGHRS and CDR2 YFSETQ. The CDR3 is made up of 14 amino acids. This CDR3 reads CASSFLTGQEKLFF. The CDR3 bases are TGCGCCAGCAGCTTTCTAACAGGGCAGGAAAAACTGTTTTTT.

The chain employs TRBV23-1 and TRBJ2-5; possible D gene TRBD1, 8 bases. TRBV23-1 is sorted into the ORF group, with uncertain function. The CDR3 spans 22 residues. Trimming left V 2 bases short and J 2 bases short, with 33 bases between. The CDR3 is CASSQAYGEDRGGGNGQETQYF. The CDR3 coding sequence is TGCGCCAGCAGTCAAGCCTACGGGGAAGACAGGGGAGGGGGAAACGGACAAGAGACCCAGTACTTC.

The chain recombines TRBV27 with TRBJ1-4; TRBD1 matches 11 bases. The CDR3 runs to 17 residues. Germline V gives CDR1 MNHEY, CDR2 SMNVEV (reference sequence). After removal of 5 bases from V and 1 base from J, the junction contained 6 bases not matched to a gene. The CDR3, as DNA: TGTGCCAGCAGTAAAGGGACAGGGGGTTTAACTAATGAAAAACTGTTTTTT. Residues: CASSKGTGGLTNEKLFF.

This chain uses TRBV19 with TRBJ1-6; 7 bases map to TRBD1. Germline V gives CDR1 LNHDA, CDR2 SQIVND (reference sequence). The junction had 10 bases not matched to a gene; V was cut back by 7 bases and J by 7 bases. The CDR3 is 15 residues long. CDR3 amino acids: CASTWDRRGNSPLHF. For the CDR3, the DNA is TGTGCCAGTACTTGGGACAGAAGGGGGAATTCACCCCTCCACTTT.

The chain employs TRBV6-1 and TRBJ1-2; D unclear. CDR1 is MNHNS and CDR2 is SASEGT in the germline V gene. The CDR3 length is 13 residues. Trimming pared 1 base from V and 3 bases from J, leaving 6 bases between. The chain's CDR3 is CASSEESDYGYTF. The CDR3, as DNA: TGTGCCAGCAGTGAAGAAAGCGACTATGGCTACACCTTC.

This sequence joins TRBV7-2 and TRBJ2-2, with 8 nucleotides matching TRBD1. The germline V gene encodes CDR1 SGHTA and CDR2 FQGNSA. The V segment lost 6 bases and the J segment 3 bases; nucleotides outside the gene matches: 6. The CDR3 is 15 residues long. CDR3 region: CASRERDRHTGELFF. The CDR3, as DNA: TGTGCCAGCAGGGAACGGGACAGGCACACCGGGGAGCTGTTTTTT.

The chain recombines TRBV29-1 with TRBJ1-5, with 9 nucleotides matching TRBD1. V was clipped by 7 bases and J by 1 base; unmatched bases: 8. Germline V CDR1 and CDR2: SQVTM, ANQGSEA. The CDR3 loop spans 15 amino acids. CDR3 protein: CSARQGGKSNQPQHF. CDR3 DNA sequence: TGCAGCGCAAGACAGGGGGGAAAGAGCAATCAGCCCCAGCATTTT. The variable domain in full, with the rest retrieved from reference TRBV29-1 and TRBJ1-5, is SAVISQKPSRDICQRGTSLTIQCQVDSQVTMMFWYRQQPGQSLTLIATANQGSEATYESGFVIDKFPISRPNLTFSTLTVSNMSPEDSSIYLCSARQGGKSNQPQHFGDGTRLSIL.

The chain uses TRBV7-9 and TRBJ1-3; 8 nucleotides match TRBD1. Germline CDR1 is SEHNR and CDR2 is FQNEAQ (reference sequence). This CDR3 is built from 17 residues. Losses at the gene ends were 3 bases for V and 2 bases for J; bases not matched to a gene: 9. CDR3 protein: CASSFHLTQGAGNTIYF. The CDR3 DNA reads TGTGCCAGCAGCTTTCACCTAACACAGGGGGCTGGAAACACCATATATTTT.

The chain has TRBV5-6 and TRBJ1-1, with 8 bases aligning to TRBD1. This CDR3 has 19 amino acids. V was clipped by 3 bases and J by 0 bases; unmatched bases: 16. Per germline, CDR1 SGHDT and CDR2 YYEEEE. CDR3 amino acids: CASSSSGTGEDLMNTEAFF. CDR3 DNA sequence: TGTGCCAGCAGCTCGTCCGGGACAGGAGAAGACCTCATGAACACTGAAGCTTTCTTT.

The chain carries TRBV9 and TRBJ2-1, with a weak D call TRBD1 (6 bases). This CDR3 is built from 15 residues. Looked up from germline, CDR1 is SGDLS and CDR2 is YYNGEE. V was shortened by 4 bases and J by 7 bases, with 18 bases between the two germline ends. The CDR3 region has the DNA TGTGCCAGCAGCCCTCTGTGGGGGCTCGTGAATGAGCAGTTCTTC. Translating gives CASSPLWGLVNEQFF.

The rearrangement links TRBV19 to TRBJ2-6; 8 positions match TRBD1. Germline V gene sequence: CDR1 LNHDA, CDR2 SQIVND (reference sequence). Losses at the gene ends were 4 bases for V and 4 bases for J; bases not matched to a gene: 12. The CDR3 consists of 18 residues. The CDR3 region is CASSTRRQGASGANVLTF. CDR3 DNA sequence: TGTGCCAGTAGTACAAGGAGGCAGGGGGCGTCCGGGGCCAACGTCCTGACTTTC.

The genes are TRBV11-2 and TRBJ1-4; D gene ambiguous. Germline CDR1 SGHAT, CDR2 FQNNGV. CDR3 size: 16 residues. The V and J ends lost 1 base and 7 bases respectively, with 16 bases between them. In DNA form, the CDR3 reads TGTGCCAGCAGCTTAGGCCCGGGAATAAAAAGTGAAAAACTGTTTTTT. It specifies CASSLGPGIKSEKLFF.

This clone was found once. In the same sample, other DNA sequences code for this CDR3. The rearrangement uses TRBV29-1 and TRBJ1-3; D might be TRBD1 (6 bases). V dropped 7 bases and J dropped 4 bases, with 8 bases sitting between them. CDR3 length: 11 amino acids. Germline V CDR1 and CDR2: SQVTM, ANQGSEA. In DNA, the CDR3 is TGCAGCGCTGGACAGGGAAACACCATATATTTT. Amino acid sequence: CSAGQGNTIYF. Using reference TRBV29-1 and TRBJ1-3 for the parts outside the CDR3, the full variable domain is SAVISQKPSRDICQRGTSLTIQCQVDSQVTMMFWYRQQPGQSLTLIATANQGSEATYESGFVIDKFPISRPNLTFSTLTVSNMSPEDSSIYLCSAGQGNTIYFGEGSWLTVV.

The V and J genes are TRBV24-1 and TRBJ1-1; 9 nucleotides align to TRBD1. This CDR3 has 15 amino acids. CDR1 and CDR2 from the germline V gene are KGHDR and SFDVKD. Trimming took 3 bases from V and 0 from J; bases not matched to a gene: 1. Here the CDR3 reads CATSDGQGLNTEAFF. The DNA of the CDR3 is TGTGCCACCAGTGATGGACAGGGGCTGAACACTGAAGCTTTCTTT.

This clone was observed once. The chain joins TRBV5-1 to TRBJ2-5, with 7 positions matching TRBD1. The V gene end was trimmed by 5 bases and the J gene end by 1 base; junction bases not matched to a gene: 8. The CDR3 totals 15 residues. Germline V lookup: CDR1 SGHRS, CDR2 YFSETQ. CDR3 sequence: CASSYLSGGQETQYF. The CDR3 bases are TGCGCCAGCAGTTACCTATCAGGGGGCCAAGAGACCCAGTACTTC.

Only one count was recorded for this clone. The gene calls are TRBV7-2 and TRBJ1-1; D not certain. The CDR3 consists of 13 residues. CDR1 is SGHTA, CDR2 FQGNSA, per germline. The ends were cut back, 4 bases at V and 3 bases at J, with 9 bases in the middle. The CDR3 DNA reads as TGTGCCAGCAGCTCCGCGAGGGACACTGAAGCTTTCTTT. Protein sequence: CASSSARDTEAFF.

The sample holds one count of this clone. The CDR3 sequence is CATSDSGGREQYF. The CDR3 DNA sequence: TGTGCCACCAGTGATTCGGGGGGTAGGGAGCAGTACTTC. This rearrangement joins TRBV24-1 to TRBJ2-7; 7 bases align to TRBD2. V lost 2 bases to trimming and J lost 7 bases; unmatched junction nucleotides: 4. From germline, CDR1 is KGHDR and CDR2 SFDVKD. This CDR3 contains 13 residues.

This chain links TRBV10-1 with TRBJ2-3; D unresolved. The CDR3 consists of 16 residues. Germline V lookup: CDR1 WNHNN, CDR2 SYGVQD (reference sequence). The ends were cut back, 0 bases at V and 0 bases at J, with 10 bases in the middle. The CDR3 DNA reads TGCGCCAGCAGTGAGTCGAAGCCCAGGAGCACAGATACGCAGTATTTT. Encoded protein: CASSESKPRSTDTQYF.

The V gene is TRBV7-3, the J gene TRBJ2-1, with D possibly TRBD1 on 6 matching bases. The CDR3 totals 13 residues. Germline V gives CDR1 SGHTA, CDR2 FQGTGA. With 5 bases removed from V and 4 bases from J, the gap between germline ends came to 9 bases. The CDR3 DNA is TGTGCCAGCAGCCCCGGACAGTACAATGAGCAGTTCTTC. Its protein product is CASSPGQYNEQFF.

This clone was counted a few times. The chain's CDR3 is CASSQEGRGSNEQFF. The CDR3 coding sequence is TGCGCCAGCAGCCAAGAAGGCAGGGGCTCGAATGAGCAGTTCTTC. This chain links TRBV4-1 with TRBJ2-1; possible D gene TRBD1, 6 bases. Germline V gene data show CDR1 as MGHRA and CDR2 as YSYEKL. V dropped 0 bases and J dropped 7 bases, with 13 bases sitting between them. The CDR3 is 15 amino acids.

The V call is TRBV6-5, the J call TRBJ2-2; maybe TRBD2 (7 bases). Germline values: CDR1 MNHEY, CDR2 SVGAGI. Trimming left V 7 bases short and J 2 bases short, with 14 bases between. This CDR3 contains 15 residues. The CDR3, as DNA: TGTGCCAGCACCCGGGGGGCAGCCAACACCGGGGAGCTGTTTTTT. Translation: CASTRGAANTGELFF.